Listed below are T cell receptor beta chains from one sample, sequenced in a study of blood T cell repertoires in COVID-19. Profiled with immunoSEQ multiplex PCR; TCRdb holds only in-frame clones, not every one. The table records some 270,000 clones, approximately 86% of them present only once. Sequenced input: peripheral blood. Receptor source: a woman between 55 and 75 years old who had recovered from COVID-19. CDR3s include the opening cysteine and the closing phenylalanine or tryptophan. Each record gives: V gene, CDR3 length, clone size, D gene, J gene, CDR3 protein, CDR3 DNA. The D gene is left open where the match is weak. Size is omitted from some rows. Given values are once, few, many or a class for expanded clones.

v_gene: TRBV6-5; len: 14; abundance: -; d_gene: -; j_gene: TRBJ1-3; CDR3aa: CASTGGVSGNTIYF; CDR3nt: TGTGCCAGCACGGGAGGGGTTTCTGGAAACACCATATATTTT
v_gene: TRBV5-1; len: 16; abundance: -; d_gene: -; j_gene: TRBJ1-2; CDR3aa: CASSLAGSGHLGGYTF; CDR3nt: TGCGCCAGCAGCTTGGCTGGATCAGGCCATCTTGGTGGCTACACCTTC
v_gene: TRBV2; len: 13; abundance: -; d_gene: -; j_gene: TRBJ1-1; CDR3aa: CASRGRSGGEAFF; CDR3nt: TGTGCCAGCAGAGGGAGGTCGGGGGGTGAAGCTTTCTTT
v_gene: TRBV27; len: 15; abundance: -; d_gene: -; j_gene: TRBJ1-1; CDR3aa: CASSSLSRANTEAFF; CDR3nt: TGTGCCAGCAGTTCACTCTCCAGGGCGAACACTGAAGCTTTCTTT
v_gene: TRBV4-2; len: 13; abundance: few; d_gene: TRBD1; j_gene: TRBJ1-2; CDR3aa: CASRDSPNYGYTF; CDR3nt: TGTGCCAGCCGGGACAGTCCTAACTATGGCTACACCTTC
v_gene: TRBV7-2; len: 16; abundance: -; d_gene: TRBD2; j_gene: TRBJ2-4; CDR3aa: CASSPYGGGLKNIQYF; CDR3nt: TGTGCCAGCAGCCCCTACGGGGGGGGATTAAAAAACATTCAGTACTTC
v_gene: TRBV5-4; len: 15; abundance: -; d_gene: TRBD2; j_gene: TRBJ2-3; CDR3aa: CASSLTSGGTDTQYF; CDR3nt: TGTGCCAGCAGCCTGACTAGCGGGGGCACAGATACGCAGTATTTT
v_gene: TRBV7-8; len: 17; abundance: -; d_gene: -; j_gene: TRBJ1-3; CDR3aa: CASSLAGGENPWNTIYF; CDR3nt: TGTGCCAGCAGCTTAGCTGGGGGGGAAAATCCCTGGAACACCATATATTTT
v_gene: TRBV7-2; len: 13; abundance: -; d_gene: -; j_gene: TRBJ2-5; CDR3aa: CASSLVIRETQYF; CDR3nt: TGTGCCAGCAGCTTAGTGATTAGAGAGACCCAGTACTTC
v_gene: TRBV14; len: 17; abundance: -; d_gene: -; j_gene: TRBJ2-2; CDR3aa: CASSPRLASSQTGELFF; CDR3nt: TGTGCCAGCAGCCCAAGGCTAGCATCTTCTCAGACCGGGGAGCTGTTTTTT
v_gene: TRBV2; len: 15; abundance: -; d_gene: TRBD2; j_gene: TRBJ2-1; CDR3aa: CASSVSGDSYNEQFF; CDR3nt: TGTGCCAGCAGTGTGAGCGGGGACTCCTACAATGAGCAGTTCTTC
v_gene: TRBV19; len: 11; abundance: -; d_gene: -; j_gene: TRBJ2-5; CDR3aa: CATKGEETQYF; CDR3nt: TGTGCCACCAAGGGAGAAGAGACCCAGTACTTC
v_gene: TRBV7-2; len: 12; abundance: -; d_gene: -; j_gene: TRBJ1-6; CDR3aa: CASSFNNSPLHF; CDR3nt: TGTGCCAGCAGCTTCAATAATTCACCCCTCCACTTT
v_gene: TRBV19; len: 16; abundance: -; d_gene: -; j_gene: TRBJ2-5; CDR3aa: CASSIDPRLGGETQYF; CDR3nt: TGTGCCAGTAGTATAGATCCTAGGCTGGGGGGAGAGACCCAGTACTTC
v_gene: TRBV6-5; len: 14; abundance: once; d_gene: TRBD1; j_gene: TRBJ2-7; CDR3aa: CASNPGQKNYEQYF; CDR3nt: TGTGCCAGCAACCCGGGACAGAAGAACTACGAGCAGTACTTC
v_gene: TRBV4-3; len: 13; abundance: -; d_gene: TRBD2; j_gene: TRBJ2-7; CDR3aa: CASSRVAGTEQYF; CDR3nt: TGCGCCAGCAGCCGGGTAGCGGGCACCGAGCAGTACTTC
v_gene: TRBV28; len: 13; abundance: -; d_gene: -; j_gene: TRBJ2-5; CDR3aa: CASSFSIQETQYF; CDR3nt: TGTGCCAGCAGTTTTTCCATCCAGGAGACCCAGTACTTC
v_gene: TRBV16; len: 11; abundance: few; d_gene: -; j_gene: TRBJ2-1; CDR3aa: CASSFGNEQFF; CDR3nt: TGTGCCAGCAGTTTCGGCAATGAGCAGTTCTTC
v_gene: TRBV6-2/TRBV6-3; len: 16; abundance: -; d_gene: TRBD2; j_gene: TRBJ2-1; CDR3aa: CASSYSVAGDFNEQFF; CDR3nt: TGTGCCAGCAGTTACTCAGTAGCGGGGGATTTCAATGAGCAGTTCTTC
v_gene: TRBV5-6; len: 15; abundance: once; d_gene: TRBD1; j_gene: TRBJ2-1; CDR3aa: CASSSRQGAYNEQFF; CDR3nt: TGTGCCAGCAGCTCCCGACAGGGGGCCTACAATGAGCAGTTCTTC
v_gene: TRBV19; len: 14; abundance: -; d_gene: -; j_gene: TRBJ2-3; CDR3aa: CASSINGGTDTQYF; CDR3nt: TGTGCCAGTAGTATAAACGGGGGCACAGATACGCAGTATTTT
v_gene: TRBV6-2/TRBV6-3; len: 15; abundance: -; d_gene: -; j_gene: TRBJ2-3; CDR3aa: CASSFWSGRTDTQYF; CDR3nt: TGTGCCAGCAGTTTCTGGTCAGGGCGAACAGATACGCAGTATTTT
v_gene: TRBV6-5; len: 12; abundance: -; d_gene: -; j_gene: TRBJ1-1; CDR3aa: CASSYSTSEAFF; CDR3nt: TGTGCCAGCAGTTACTCGACATCTGAAGCTTTCTTT
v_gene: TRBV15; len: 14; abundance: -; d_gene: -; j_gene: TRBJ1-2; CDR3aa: CATSRPSGAYGYTF; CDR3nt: TGTGCCACCAGCAGACCCTCAGGGGCCTATGGCTACACCTTC
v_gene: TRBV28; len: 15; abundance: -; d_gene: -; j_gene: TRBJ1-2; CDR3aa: CASTSGRQQFYGYTF; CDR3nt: TGTGCCAGCACCTCAGGCCGGCAGCAGTTTTATGGCTACACCTTC
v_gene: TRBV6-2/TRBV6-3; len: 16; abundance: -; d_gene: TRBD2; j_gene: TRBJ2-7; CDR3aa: CASRYPSGGHSYEQYF; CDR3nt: TGTGCCAGCAGATACCCTAGCGGGGGCCACTCCTACGAGCAGTACTTC
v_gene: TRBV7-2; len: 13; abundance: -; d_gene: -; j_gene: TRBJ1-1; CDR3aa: CASSLDRNTEAFF; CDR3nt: TGTGCCAGCAGCTTGGACAGGAACACTGAAGCTTTCTTT
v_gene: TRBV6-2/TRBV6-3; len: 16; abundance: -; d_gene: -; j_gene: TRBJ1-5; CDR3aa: CASSYSLGDSNQPQHF; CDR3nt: TGTGCCAGCAGTTACTCGTTAGGGGATAGCAATCAGCCCCAGCATTTT
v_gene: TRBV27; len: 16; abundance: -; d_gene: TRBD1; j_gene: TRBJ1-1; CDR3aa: CASSRLRQGMNTEAFF; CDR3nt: TGTGCCAGCAGTCGCCTTCGACAGGGGATGAACACTGAAGCTTTCTTT
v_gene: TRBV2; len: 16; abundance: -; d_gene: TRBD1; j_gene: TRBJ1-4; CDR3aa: CASTSLTMGQGRKLFF; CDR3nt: TGTGCCAGCACGTCTCTTACTATGGGACAGGGTCGAAAACTGTTTTTT
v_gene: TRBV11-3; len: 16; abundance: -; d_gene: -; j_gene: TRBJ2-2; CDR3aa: CASSFGPGQNTGELFF; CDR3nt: TGTGCCAGCAGCTTTGGTCCAGGGCAAAACACCGGGGAGCTGTTTTTT
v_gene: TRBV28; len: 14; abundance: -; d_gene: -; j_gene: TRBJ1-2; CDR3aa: CASSFQSGQNGYTF; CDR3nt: TGTGCCAGCAGTTTTCAATCCGGACAGAATGGCTACACCTTC
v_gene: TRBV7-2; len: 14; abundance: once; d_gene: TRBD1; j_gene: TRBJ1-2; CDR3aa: CASSSGQGDRGYTF; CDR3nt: TGTGCCAGCAGCTCGGGACAGGGGGATCGTGGCTACACCTTC
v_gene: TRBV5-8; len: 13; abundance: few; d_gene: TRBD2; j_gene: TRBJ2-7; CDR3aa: CASRERGSDEQYF; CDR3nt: TGTGCCAGCAGAGAGCGGGGGAGCGACGAGCAGTACTTC
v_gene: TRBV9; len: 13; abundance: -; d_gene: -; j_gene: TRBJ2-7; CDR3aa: CASSVSSSYEQYF; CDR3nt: TGTGCCAGCAGCGTTTCCAGTTCCTACGAGCAGTACTTC
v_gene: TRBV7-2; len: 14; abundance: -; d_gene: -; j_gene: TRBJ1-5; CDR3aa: CASSLAGGGQPQHF; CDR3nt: TGTGCCAGCAGCTTAGCGGGAGGGGGTCAGCCCCAGCATTTT